This entry features one TCR beta chain sequence. Its antigen remains unknown. The repertoire was sequenced with immunoSEQ multiplex PCR; TCRdb's copy has only in-frame clones and lacks some. There are about 30,000 clones in the sample; roughly 85% occur only once, and 9.5% to 13% lies in the top ten. V dropped 4 bases and J dropped 0 bases, with 8 bases sitting between them. This CDR3 has 13 amino acids. Germline CDR1 reads SGHRS; CDR2 reads YFSETQ. The data derive from a study of graft-versus-host responses after intestinal transplantation. Overall study context: Multivisceral, liver-intestinal, or isolated intestinal grafts were transplanted into recipients. Every transplant recipient was induced with anti-thymocyte globulin, then maintained on tacrolimus and steroids for approximately three years.

Study observations and caveats: The recipient marrow held GvH clones, and some of them showed up first in ileum or blood. An association linked early post-transplant HvG declines with peak circulating GvH clone levels.

This material consisted of PBMCs, taken about 420 days after intestinal transplantation. The TCR was taken from a human patient who received an intestinal transplant, so some T cells may come from the graft donor. The chain joins TRBV5-1 to TRBJ2-7; D uncertain. The CDR3 region has the DNA TGCGCCAGCAGCCAGTCATACTCCTACGAGCAGTACTTC. It codes for CASSQSYSYEQYF.